These 23 T cell receptor beta chains were all obtained from the same sample, sequenced in a study of blood T cell repertoires in COVID-19. The repertoire was sequenced with immunoSEQ multiplex PCR; TCRdb's copy has only in-frame clones and lacks some. This repertoire shows under 200,000 clones, about 88% found once; its top ten account for approximately 0.99%. The sequencing input was peripheral blood. These receptors all come from a man in his forties or fifties with acute or convalescent COVID-19.

This chain uses TRBV27 with TRBJ1-5; 7 bases match TRBD1. The V segment lost 6 bases and the J segment 5 bases; nucleotides outside the gene matches: 13. The germline V gene encodes CDR1 MNHEY and CDR2 SMNVEV (reference sequence). This CDR3 comprises 16 residues. Here the CDR3 DNA reads TGTGCCAGCAGCTCTGTCGGGACAGTGGATCATCAGCCCCAGCATTTT. This encodes CASSSVGTVDHQPQHF.

This clone came up once. The CDR3 loop is CASSSRIQGAINQPQHF. For the CDR3, the DNA is TGTGCCAGCAGCTCGCGTATACAGGGAGCGATCAATCAGCCCCAGCATTTT. This chain connects TRBV7-2 to TRBJ1-5; D is perhaps TRBD1 (6 bases). Trimming removed 4 bases from V and 3 bases from J, with 19 bases in between. Germline lookup yields CDR1 SGHTA and CDR2 FQGNSA. This CDR3 comprises 17 residues.

The chain combines TRBV2 with TRBJ1-5; no reliable D call. The CDR3 covers 16 residues. CDR1 is SNHLY, CDR2 FYNNEI, per germline. Deletions cut 4 bases from V and 0 bases from J, with 13 bases between. In DNA, the CDR3 is TGTGCCAGCAGTGTAGATGCGCAGGTTAGCAATCAGCCCCAGCATTTT. Protein product: CASSVDAQVSNQPQHF.

The gene calls are TRBV12-5 and TRBJ2-7; D is ambiguous. The V end lost 3 bases, the J end lost 5 bases, and 17 bases lay between the germline ends. Germline-derived CDR1 and CDR2 are LGHNT and FRNRAP. This CDR3 is 15 amino acids long. CDR3 residues: CASGFLHAAMDEQYF. The CDR3 nucleotides read TGTGCTAGTGGTTTCCTCCACGCCGCGATGGACGAGCAGTACTTC.

The chain couples TRBV6-1 to TRBJ2-2; D is unclear. The CDR3 runs 17 residues. V lost 4 bases and J 0 bases, leaving 15 bases between the germline ends. Looked up from germline, CDR1 is MNHNS and CDR2 is SASEGT. The CDR3, as DNA: TGTGCCAGCAGTGCATCAGGAAATCCTTCGAACACCGGGGAGCTGTTTTTT. Its translation: CASSASGNPSNTGELFF.

This clone was seen a few times. The chain combines TRBV15 with TRBJ1-4; the D gene is possibly TRBD1 (5 bases). Trimming removed 1 base at V and 7 bases at J, with 10 bases between. Germline V gene data show CDR1 as LNHNV and CDR2 as YYDKDF (reference sequence). The CDR3 is made up of 14 amino acids. In DNA, the CDR3 is TGTGCCACCAGCAGAGGGGGCCTTGGTGAAAAACTGTTTTTT. Translating gives CATSRGGLGEKLFF.

A single count supports this clone. The chain links TRBV3-1 (or the pseudogene TRBV3-2) to TRBJ1-1; 7 nucleotides line up with TRBD1. The V gene's germline CDR1 is LGHDT and CDR2 YNNKEL (reference sequence). The V and J ends lost 4 bases and 3 bases, in that order; junction bases with no gene match: 2. The CDR3 is 13 residues long. DNA of the CDR3: TGTGCCAGCAGCCCCCAGGGGGACACTGAAGCTTTCTTT. Protein product: CASSPQGDTEAFF.

V and J are TRBV29-1 and TRBJ2-7, with TRBD1 identical over 10 bases. Looked up from germline, CDR1 is SQVTM and CDR2 is ANQGSEA. Trimming took 1 base from V and 2 from J; bases not matched to a gene: 2. The CDR3 runs to 14 residues. The CDR3 nucleotides read TGCAGCGTTGAAGTCGGGACAGGGGCCTACGAGCAGTACTTC. Amino acids: CSVEVGTGAYEQYF.

This chain joins TRBV2 and TRBJ2-3; 8 bases match TRBD2. The V gene's germline CDR1 is SNHLY and CDR2 FYNNEI. V gave up 5 bases and J gave up 0 bases; unmatched junction bases: 7. The CDR3 sequence is 16 residues long. The DNA for the CDR3 is TGTGCCAGCAGTACCCGGGGGGGAGTTAGCACAGATACGCAGTATTTT. Amino acids: CASSTRGGVSTDTQYF.

J is TRBJ2-5 and V is TRBV18, with a possible D match to TRBD1 (6 bases). This CDR3 comprises 13 residues. Per the germline V gene, CDR1 is KGHSH and CDR2 is LQKENI. V was trimmed by 9 bases and J by 2 bases, leaving 13 bases between them. The CDR3 loop reads CASGVGAQETQYF. CDR3 sequence (DNA): TGTGCCAGTGGCGTGGGGGCTCAAGAGACCCAGTACTTC.

Here the CDR3 DNA reads TGTGCCAGCAGTCGGACAGGGGGACGTATCACTGAAGCTTTCTTT. Amino acids: CASSRTGGRITEAFF. The V call is TRBV27, the J call TRBJ1-1; 10 nucleotides agree with TRBD1. J gave up 4 bases and V 5 bases, and 7 bases lay outside the gene matches. The CDR3 totals 15 residues. Germline lookup yields CDR1 MNHEY and CDR2 SMNVEV (reference sequence).

This clone has only one observation. V usage is TRBV12-3 or TRBV12-4 and J usage is TRBJ2-6; D is perhaps TRBD1 (7 bases). The V end lost 11 bases, the J end lost 12 bases, and 20 bases lay between the germline ends. CDR3 length: 13 amino acids. This chain's CDR3 is CAGNLGQGGVLTF. Here the CDR3 DNA reads TGTGCCGGAAATCTGGGGCAGGGGGGCGTCCTGACTTTC.

The V gene is TRBV7-9, the J gene TRBJ2-1; D is possibly TRBD2 (6 bases). There are 16 residues in the CDR3. With 1 base removed from V and 8 bases from J, the gap between germline ends came to 18 bases. CDR1 and CDR2 (germline): SEHNR, FQNEAQ (reference sequence). In nucleotides, the CDR3 is TGTGCCAGCAGCTTAGGGCCGGGACTCATACAGGATGAGCAGTTCTTC. Residues: CASSLGPGLIQDEQFF.

This clone was picked up a small number of times. V and J are TRBV7-2 and TRBJ1-2, with 8 bases aligning to TRBD1. Germline V lookup: CDR1 SGHTA, CDR2 FQGNSA. The CDR3 is made up of 14 amino acids. Trimming at V came to 3 bases and at J to 7 bases, leaving 7 bases not matched to a gene. CDR3 in DNA: TGTGCCAGCAGCTTGGACGGACAGGGCAGTGGCTACACCTTC. Protein sequence: CASSLDGQGSGYTF.

The chain couples TRBV5-1 to TRBJ2-7; 7 nucleotides line up with TRBD1. The junction had 14 bases not matched to a gene; V was cut back by 1 base and J by 1 base. Germline CDR1 reads SGHRS; CDR2 reads YFSETQ. This CDR3 has 18 residues. Here the CDR3 DNA reads TGCGCCAGCAGCTTGAGTGAAGGGGGCTGGGATGGGTCCTACGAGCAGTACTTC. Amino acids: CASSLSEGGWDGSYEQYF.

The chain has TRBV5-4 and TRBJ2-6; 7 bases fit TRBD1. This CDR3 contains 18 residues. The V gene end was trimmed by 4 bases and the J gene end by 0 bases; junction bases not matched to a gene: 10. Germline CDR1 is SGHNT and CDR2 is YYREEE (reference sequence). CDR3 loop: CASSDQTGVLSGANVLTF. The CDR3 coding sequence is TGTGCCAGCAGCGACCAAACAGGGGTTCTCTCTGGGGCCAACGTCCTGACTTTC.

The chain joins TRBV3-1 (or the pseudogene TRBV3-2) to TRBJ1-2, with D unresolved. The germline V gene encodes CDR1 LGHDT and CDR2 YNNKEL (reference sequence). The CDR3 spans 19 residues. With 2 bases removed from V and 6 bases from J, the gap between germline ends came to 28 bases. CDR3 bases: TGTGCCAGCAGCCAACCCGGGAGACGGTGGGCCAAGGAGGGCGATGGCTACACCTTC. It translates to CASSQPGRRWAKEGDGYTF.

This clone has just one count. V is TRBV5-1 and J is TRBJ1-4; D call uncertain. This CDR3 spans 14 amino acids. V was cut by 3 bases and J by 8 bases, with 14 bases left in between. The germline V gene encodes CDR1 SGHRS and CDR2 YFSETQ. The CDR3, as DNA: TGCGCCAGCAGCTATGGGAGTTCTTCAGAAAAACTGTTTTTT. Translated, it gives CASSYGSSSEKLFF.

The chain employs TRBV19 and TRBJ1-1; D gene ambiguous. Germline loops: CDR1 LNHDA, CDR2 SQIVND (reference sequence). The V and J ends lost 3 bases and 1 base respectively, with 12 bases between them. This CDR3 has 15 amino acids. CDR3 amino acids: CASSMTDYSNTEAFF. The CDR3 coding sequence is TGTGCCAGTAGTATGACTGATTACTCGAACACTGAAGCTTTCTTT.

The V and J genes are TRBV7-9 and TRBJ2-1; 11 bases are a match to TRBD2. There are 16 residues in the CDR3. The trim removed 5 bases at V and 7 bases at J, leaving 10 bases unmatched. Germline loops: CDR1 SEHNR, CDR2 FQNEAQ (reference sequence). The CDR3 DNA sequence: TGTGCCAGCAGCCCCATTGGGACTAGCGGAATTAATGAGCAGTTCTTC. Translating gives CASSPIGTSGINEQFF.

The V and J genes are TRBV4-1 and TRBJ2-3; 10 bases align to TRBD1. V lost 0 bases to trimming and J lost 3 bases; unmatched junction nucleotides: 9. There are 18 residues in the CDR3. Germline V gene lookup returns CDR1 MGHRA and CDR2 YSYEKL. CDR3 in DNA: TGCGCCAGCAGCCAAGACCCGGGACAGGGGATGAGTACAGATACGCAGTATTTT. This codes for CASSQDPGQGMSTDTQYF.

This sequence joins TRBV18 and TRBJ2-7; D is ambiguous. Deletions cut 2 bases from V and 2 bases from J, with 7 bases between. The CDR3 spans 13 residues. Germline CDR1 and CDR2: KGHSH and LQKENI. The CDR3 spells CASSPRRTYEQYF. The CDR3 coding sequence is TGTGCCAGCTCACCAAGGAGAACCTACGAGCAGTACTTC.

The chain recombines TRBV19 with TRBJ2-3, with D hard to call. The CDR3 consists of 13 residues. V was clipped by 2 bases and J by 5 bases, with 8 bases between them. Germline V CDR1 and CDR2: LNHDA, SQIVND (reference sequence). The CDR3 DNA reads TGTGCCAGTAGTATATCCCTCCTAGATACGCAGTATTTT. This sequence encodes CASSISLLDTQYF.